The rows below give T cell receptor beta chains drawn from one sample of a study of blood T cell repertoires in COVID-19. Measured with immunoSEQ multiplex PCR; TCRdb has only the in-frame clones, and not every one. This table holds about 210,000 clones, about 83% found once. Sequencing was carried out using peripheral blood. These receptor sequences come from a woman in her thirties or forties with active or convalescent COVID-19. Each CDR3 is given with its conserved first and last residue.

TRBV12-3/TRBV12-4	TRBJ2-7	CASSQGPYEQYF
TRBV9	TRBJ2-6	CASSGGSPGANVLTF
TRBV5-6	TRBJ1-2	CASSWLGQGNYGYTF
TRBV4-1	TRBJ2-2	CASSQGPDRGRTGELFF
TRBV16	TRBJ2-7	CASSQSGTLRGSYEQYF
TRBV4-2	TRBJ2-5	CASRLGTGGFDETQYF
TRBV6-6	TRBJ1-2	CASSPGQGLGGYTF
TRBV11-2	TRBJ2-7	CASSLKSTSVYSYEQYF
TRBV27	TRBJ2-2	CASSSPGGGVRELFF
TRBV24-1	TRBJ2-3	CATSGDRAPDTQYF
TRBV11-2	TRBJ1-2	CASSSRGQYGYTF
TRBV12-3/TRBV12-4	TRBJ2-3	CASRQGDTQYF
TRBV4-3	TRBJ2-7	CASSQEVSAGTYEQYF
TRBV10-1	TRBJ1-1	CASSRWQGARTEAFF
TRBV7-8	TRBJ1-5	CASSLALYSNQPQHF
TRBV2	TRBJ2-7	CASSSGLAWDEQYF
TRBV7-2	TRBJ1-1	CASRRGGTEAFF
TRBV11-3	TRBJ1-3	CASSSYRGRGNTIYF
TRBV5-4	TRBJ1-4	CASSLLGVGEKLFF
TRBV4-2	TRBJ2-7	CASSQDVLRGGSYEQYF
TRBV28	TRBJ1-2	CASSFGTASGGYTF
TRBV21-1	TRBJ1-5	CASSSQTGGKCSNQPQHF
TRBV7-9	TRBJ2-3	CASSPPLQREFTDTQYF
TRBV18	TRBJ1-3	CASSRDRGYGNTIYF
TRBV14	TRBJ1-2	CASSQVGDRDYGYTF
TRBV24-1	TRBJ1-5	CATSDPGVNQPQHF
TRBV7-2	TRBJ1-2	CASSPNRGAYGYTF
TRBV27	TRBJ1-5	CASSAGTGGFNQPQHF
TRBV6-5	TRBJ1-2	CASSFSGTDFNYGYTF
TRBV27	TRBJ1-2	CASRTGGDYGYTF
TRBV19	TRBJ2-1	CASSYTTSGDYNEQFF
TRBV12-3/TRBV12-4	TRBJ1-2	CASRAGQGNENTF
TRBV9	TRBJ1-5	CASSVGGVRNQPQHF
TRBV10-3	TRBJ1-5	CAIAGDRGQGFVKSNQPQHF
TRBV29-1	TRBJ2-1	CSVAGVAGARDEQFF
TRBV3-1/TRBV3-2	TRBJ1-2	CASSEGQGAVYGYTF
TRBV29-1	TRBJ1-5	CSVILTGVGNQPQHF
TRBV4-3	TRBJ1-5	CASSQDYRVKKWGNQPQHF
TRBV19	TRBJ1-6	CASSISARYHNSPLHF
TRBV30	TRBJ1-1	CAWSGGVRGTEAFF
TRBV2	TRBJ2-3	CACRQGGKADTQYF
TRBV4-2	TRBJ2-2	CASSQDRAGQTGELFF
TRBV27	TRBJ2-1	CASSPGQVSYNEQFF
TRBV30	TRBJ2-3	CAWTTGRTDTQYF
TRBV21-1	TRBJ2-2	CASSKVRQGANGELFF
TRBV6-2/TRBV6-3	TRBJ2-3	CASSKLAGVPDTQYF
TRBV7-2	TRBJ2-6	CASSLKGELSGANVLTF
TRBV19	TRBJ2-7	CASSEPGQGNYRQYF
TRBV6-2/TRBV6-3	TRBJ1-5	CASSYNPRTGLAVQPQHF
TRBV5-1	TRBJ1-4	CASSLVNRGASNEKLFF
TRBV6-1	TRBJ2-5	CASSEGARTEETQYF
TRBV7-8	TRBJ2-1	CASSSGRARGGSSYNEQFF
TRBV2	TRBJ2-7	CASRVRSGDRPYEQYF
TRBV11-2	TRBJ1-3	CASSLDTRNTIYF
TRBV15	TRBJ2-7	CATSRDGGQGYEQYF
TRBV7-9	TRBJ2-7	CASSPRSGWDLYEQYF
TRBV5-1	TRBJ2-3	CASSSRGGPRDTQYF